This T cell receptor beta chain was profiled in a study of shared clonotypes between healthy human individuals. Study background: Sampling drew on donors who were a couple of women and a few men aged 18 to 49.

Sequencing on ten immunoSEQ deep assay plates was performed for unsorted PBMC DNA. The repertoire was sequenced with immunoSEQ multiplex PCR; TCRdb's copy has only in-frame clones and lacks some. This table has approximately 480,000 clones, 60% to 80% appearing once. Study donors comprised healthy, HIV-negative adults devoid of recent acute infection or vaccination. Adults of Caucasian background living in Nashville, Tennessee made up all donors. V lost 3 bases to trimming and J lost 3 bases, with 14 bases between them. Per germline, CDR1 MNHEY and CDR2 SMNVEV (reference sequence). This CDR3 region has 15 residues.

The chain couples TRBV27 to TRBJ1-1; D unclear. The clonotype was recovered from a woman in her 40s in good health. Some clones in this sample may be carry-over from other donors' samples. The sample comprised PBMCs. CDR3 DNA sequence: TGTGCCAGCAGTTTTGGGGAGGGAGGGTACACTGAAGCTTTCTTT. Amino acids: CASSFGEGGYTEAFF.